This TCR beta chain was captured in a study of read filtering for tumor transcriptome and immune sequencing. This library used 300 to 450 ng RNA and molecular barcoded adaptors spanning alpha/delta and beta/gamma chains. MiXCR, applied by TCRdb to the reads, yields one record per CDR3 protein. The sample has about 5,500 distinct CDR3 sequences; around 21% are singletons. In its sample, this clonotype is medium-sized (0.01 to 0.1%). The source of this sequence is a donor aged 40 or over with multiple myeloma. Input material: a population of CD138-negative cells sorted from bone marrow.

CDR3 in amino acids: CSVEEETQYF. The DNA of the CDR3 is TGCAGCGTTGAAGAGGAGACCCAGTACTTC. This chain uses TRBV29-1 with TRBJ2-5; D gene uncertain. The CDR3 contains 10 residues. Germline V gene data show CDR1 as SQVTM and CDR2 as ANQGSEA. The V end lost 0 bases, the J end lost 5 bases, and 1 base lay between the germline ends. The variable domain in full, completed from reference TRBV29-1 and TRBJ2-5, reads SAVISQKPSRDICQRGTSLTIQCQVDSQVTMMFWYRQQPGQSLTLIATANQGSEATYESGFVIDKFPISRPNLTFSTLTVSNMSPEDSSIYLCSVEEETQYFGPGTRLLVL.